This record concerns one T cell receptor beta chain sequence. TCRdb keeps only in-frame clones here, not all; method: immunoSEQ multiplex PCR. This table holds roughly 78,000 clones, about nine tenths found once. This record comes from a study of blood T cell repertoires in COVID-19. This receptor was taken from a woman aged 55-69 years with acute or convalescent COVID-19. The sequencing input was peripheral blood.

CDR3 coding DNA: TGTGCCAGAGGAGACAGGGGGCTTGGCTACACCTTC. As protein: CARGDRGLGYTF. The chain links TRBV6-5 to TRBJ1-2, with 10 bases that match TRBD1. With V trimmed by 9 bases and J by 7 bases, 5 bases remained unmatched. Germline V lookup: CDR1 MNHEY, CDR2 SVGAGI. CDR3 size: 12 residues.